Below are 6 T cell receptor beta chains sequenced from a single sample in a study of shared clonotypes between healthy human individuals. CD45RO-negative, CCR7-positively selected cells formed the naive CD8 fraction, excluding terminally differentiated effector memory CD45RA+ cells. Profiled with immunoSEQ multiplex PCR; TCRdb holds only in-frame clones, not every one. The sample shows 1.5 million to 2.5 million clones, about 95% of them seen only once. The sequenced sample consisted of naive CD8+ T cells sorted from blood. The receptors derive from a man aged 18-30 years in good health.

The V call is TRBV13, the J call TRBJ1-1; D is perhaps TRBD1 (5 bases). The V and J ends lost 4 bases and 2 bases respectively, with 11 bases between them. This CDR3 region has 14 residues. Germline CDR1 reads PRHDT; CDR2 reads FYEKMQ (reference sequence). CDR3: CASSYRDSNTEAFF. The CDR3 DNA reads as TGTGCCAGCAGCTACAGAGACAGTAACACTGAAGCTTTCTTT.

In this sample, this clone turned up once. The chain is built from TRBV6-1 and TRBJ2-3; D uncertain. CDR1 and CDR2 from the germline V gene are MNHNS and SASEGT. V was shortened by 5 bases and J by 1 base, with 10 bases between the two germline ends. This CDR3 spans 14 amino acids. CDR3 sequence: CASSPEVGTDTQYF. The CDR3 DNA is TGTGCCAGCAGTCCCGAGGTTGGCACAGATACGCAGTATTTT.

The CDR3 DNA reads as TGTGCCAGTAGTATAACGACAGGGCTGGTTACTGAAGCTTTCTTT. Amino acids: CASSITTGLVTEAFF. This sequence joins TRBV19 and TRBJ1-1; 7 nucleotides agree with TRBD1. Germline CDR1 reads LNHDA; CDR2 reads SQIVND (reference sequence). The V and J ends lost 2 bases and 5 bases, in that order; junction bases with no gene match: 8. The CDR3 length is 15 residues.

The chain couples TRBV2 to TRBJ2-5, with TRBD1 as a possible D gene (5 bases). The CDR3 has 12 amino acids. Germline V gives CDR1 SNHLY, CDR2 FYNNEI. Deletions cut 10 bases from V and 0 bases from J, with 9 bases between. The CDR3 is CAKAGNQETQYF. The CDR3 region has the DNA TGTGCCAAGGCAGGGAACCAAGAGACCCAGTACTTC.

The rearrangement joins TRBV4-3 to TRBJ1-4; TRBD1 might be the D (5 bases). Trimming left V 1 base short and J 8 bases short, with 14 bases between. This CDR3 is built from 15 residues. Germline lookup yields CDR1 LGHNA and CDR2 YSLEER. The CDR3: CASSQASGLREKLFF. Written as DNA, the CDR3 is TGCGCCAGCAGCCAAGCATCAGGGTTGAGAGAAAAACTGTTTTTT.

The V call is TRBV5-6, the J call TRBJ2-1, with D possibly TRBD1 on 6 matching bases. The CDR3 length is 12 residues. V dropped 0 bases and J dropped 15 bases, with 13 bases sitting between them. CDR1 is SGHDT, CDR2 YYEEEE, per germline. The CDR3 region is CASSLVSGDLFF. DNA of the CDR3: TGTGCCAGCAGCTTGGTTTCAGGGGATTTGTTCTTC.